This T cell receptor (beta chain) was recovered during a study of CXCR3-negative and CXCR3-positive naive CD8 T cells (dated by TCRdb to between 2018 and 2021). Background on the whole study: About 150 million TRB reads were obtained in total, roughly 1.5 +/- 0.3 million reads per library. Data from about 10 donors, pooled across two independent experiments, went into the diversity and physicochemical repertoire analyses. The TRBV-TRBJ cluster analysis covered naive subsets from 5 donors and memory cells from 3 donors.

What the study reported, not specific to this receptor: Surface CD5, linked to self-reactivity in mice, was comparable between naive subsets; TCR interaction strength was therefore also inferred from TRB CDR3 physicochemical properties. Within the same donor, TRBV-TRBJ usage looked similar between naive CXCR3-negative and CXCR3-positive cells, but memory cells had distinct patterns. Compared with CXCR3-negative naive cells, CXCR3-positive naive cells had TRB CDR3s with higher hydrophobicity (lower Kidera factor 4), lower energy, and higher strength and volume indices. Comparably high repertoire diversity was found in both naive subsets, whereas much lower repertoire diversity was found in memory CD8+ T cells. CXCR3 expression partially decreased after cryopreservation, so most assays used freshly isolated PBMCs.

The reads were generated on a NextSeq 550. The Human TCR Profiling Kit (MiLaboratory) was used to make UMI-labeled 5' RACE TRB cDNA libraries. cDNA synthesis used the entire amount of extracted RNA, and PCR amplification then used the entire amount of cDNA produced. Libraries were prepared in parallel with an identical number of PCR cycles. The study's processing was this. MIGEC and MiXCR extracted about 53,000 +/- 10,000 unique UMI-labeled TRB cDNA molecules per library, requiring at least two reads per UMI. An average of approximately 40,000 +/- 10,000 functional in-frame TRB CDR3 nucleotide clonotypes without stop codons was found per library. After each sample was downsampled to 5000 UMI-labeled TRB molecules, VDJtools was used to calculate diversity metrics such as normalized Shannon-Wiener and Chao1. VDJtools was used to calculate clonotype-size-weighted physicochemical properties of the central five CDR3 residues, namely interaction energy, strength, volume and Kidera factor 4. Following reprocessing of the reads by TCRdb, the data hold one row per CDR3 protein sequence and no DNA is available. For this entry, the V and J calls and clone size follow TCRdb and not the study's own pipeline. This sample's table contains under 75,000 distinct CDR3 sequences. The top ten clones comprise around 4% of the sample.

Each CD8+ T cell subset was flow-sorted in triplicate, with 250,000 to 350,000 cells per subset placed directly into RLT lysis buffer. To exclude memory contaminants, naive CD8+ T cells were stringently defined as CD45RO-CCR7+CD27+CD95-. Peripheral blood mononuclear cells were isolated from buffy coats using standard density gradient centrifugation. A FACSAria III was used to flow-sort naive CXCR3-negative and CXCR3-positive CD8+ T cells. Total RNA was extracted from sorted cells with an RNeasy Mini Kit. Note on this clonotype: Which antigen it targets is not known.

This TCR was recovered from a human donor in good health. Some clones in this sample may be carry-over from other donors' samples. Sample: naive CXCR3- CD8+ T cells from blood. The intended sense of this specimen's cell subset or site label: CD45RO-CCR7+CD27+CD95- naive CD8+ T cells lacking CXCR3 (TNR3-).

The CDR3: CASSQDWVTDTQYF. The chain is encoded by TRBV7-2 joined to TRBJ2-3; the D gene TCRdb calls, TRBD1, cannot be checked with no DNA. CDR1 and CDR2, per the germline V gene, are SGHTA and FQGNSA. There are 14 amino acids in the CDR3, from cysteine to phenylalanine inclusive. Nucleotide data are not available.